This is a list of T cell receptor beta chains from one sample in a study of shared clonotypes between healthy human individuals. This table comes from immunoSEQ multiplex PCR, and its TCRdb copy is limited to in-frame clones, with some not included. This sample has roughly 2.6 million clones, with around 94% found just once. The sample comprised naive CD4+ T cells sorted from blood. The receptors here all came from a man aged 18 to 35 in good health. CDR3s include the opening cysteine and the closing phenylalanine or tryptophan. The D gene is left open where the match is weak. The size field is filled for only some rows; it gives once, few, many or a size class.

TRBV6-1,-,TRBJ2-3,-,CATPPPYTDTQYF,TGTGCCACCCCCCCTCCATACACAGATACGCAGTATTTT
TRBV9,TRBD1,TRBJ2-7,-,CASSGDRGFREQYF,TGTGCCAGCAGCGGGGACAGGGGATTTAGGGAGCAGTACTTC
TRBV5-1,-,TRBJ2-2,-,CASSDPGEHRELFF,TGCGCCAGCAGTGACCCCGGCGAACACCGGGAGCTGTTTTTT
TRBV11-2,TRBD1,TRBJ1-1,once,CASSLVTGRYAEAFF,TGTGCCAGCAGCTTAGTGACAGGGAGGTATGCTGAAGCTTTCTTT
TRBV29-1,TRBD1,TRBJ2-7,-,CSVETGGVYEQYF,TGCAGCGTTGAAACAGGGGGCGTCTACGAGCAGTACTTC
TRBV27,-,TRBJ2-6,-,CASAQGSISGANVLTF,TGTGCCAGCGCCCAGGGGTCCATCTCTGGGGCCAACGTCCTGACTTTC
TRBV2,TRBD1,TRBJ2-2,few,CASSRDRNTGELFF,TGTGCCAGCAGTCGGGACAGGAACACCGGGGAGCTGTTTTTT
TRBV19,TRBD1,TRBJ2-2,-,CASSPRTGGNTGELFF,TGTGCCAGTAGTCCGCGGACAGGGGGGAACACCGGGGAGCTGTTTTTT
TRBV19,TRBD1,TRBJ1-2,-,CASSIVAGGGSYGYTF,TGTGCCAGTAGTATAGTGGCAGGGGGCGGCAGCTATGGCTACACCTTC
TRBV15,TRBD2,TRBJ2-1,-,CATSRDLRFAGGYNEQFF,TGTGCCACCAGCAGAGATCTACGTTTTGCGGGAGGGTACAATGAGCAGTTCTTC
TRBV14,-,TRBJ1-2,-,CASSGRPNYGYTF,TGTGCCAGCAGCGGACGACCTAACTATGGCTACACCTTC
TRBV6-6,-,TRBJ1-4,-,CASSYLWGFGEKLFF,TGTGCCAGCAGCTACCTGTGGGGCTTCGGGGAAAAACTGTTTTTT
TRBV6-1,-,TRBJ2-1,-,CASSVEGSSYNEQFF,TGTGCCAGCAGTGTCGAGGGGAGCTCCTACAATGAGCAGTTCTTC
TRBV6-1,-,TRBJ1-1,-,CASILVRGTEAFF,TGTGCCAGTATTCTGGTGAGGGGCACTGAAGCTTTCTTT
TRBV4-1,TRBD1,TRBJ1-4,-,CASSSGTGTAGEKLFF,TGCGCCAGCAGCTCCGGAACCGGGACAGCAGGGGAAAAACTGTTTTTT
TRBV7-2,TRBD2,TRBJ2-2,-,CASSLRPSGSPGELFF,TGTGCCAGCAGCTTACGTCCTAGCGGGAGCCCCGGGGAGCTGTTTTTT
TRBV27,TRBD1,TRBJ1-2,-,CASSPTGGARGYTF,TGTGCCAGCAGCCCGACAGGGGGCGCAAGGGGCTACACCTTC
TRBV5-6,-,TRBJ1-6,-,CASSAREGGVNSPLHF,TGTGCCAGCAGCGCCAGGGAGGGAGGGGTAAATTCACCCCTCCACTTT
TRBV7-2,TRBD2,TRBJ2-1,-,CASSLRSGTLNEQFF,TGTGCCAGCAGCTTACGTAGCGGGACCCTAAATGAGCAGTTCTTC
TRBV5-1,TRBD2,TRBJ2-7,-,CASSSSGGLGIEQYF,TGCGCCAGCAGCTCGAGCGGGGGCCTCGGTATCGAGCAGTACTTC
TRBV11-3,-,TRBJ2-3,-,CASSLDFGADTQYF,TGTGCCAGCAGCTTAGATTTTGGGGCAGATACGCAGTATTTT
TRBV30,-,TRBJ1-3,-,CAWGQSAGNTIYF,TGTGCCTGGGGACAGTCGGCTGGAAACACCATATATTTT
TRBV5-4,TRBD1,TRBJ1-1,-,CASSTPTGSVSEAFF,TGTGCCAGCAGCACCCCGACAGGGTCGGTCTCTGAAGCTTTCTTT